The sample holds many counts of the clone carrying this TCR beta chain. Its target is unknown. The CDR3 length is 15 residues. With 0 bases clipped from V and 6 bases from J, the junction kept 9 bases outside the gene matches. Looked up from germline, CDR1 is DFQATT and CDR2 is SNEGSKA (reference sequence). This entry belongs to a study of T cells in Graves' hyperthyroidism and ophthalmopathy. Findings of the study overall: Before onset, ophthalmopathy was predicted by the model a median roughly 6.4 months earlier.

Amplification of TCR beta CDR3 regions used RNA as the template. The HTBI primer set drove a first-round RT-PCR of the TCR CDR3. TCRdb ran MiXCR on the multiplex PCR reads and lists one entry per CDR3 protein. The sample records hundreds of thousands of distinct CDR3 sequences, 11% to 15% being singletons. The chain links TRBV20-1 to TRBJ2-7, with TRBD2 matching 9 bases. Sequenced input: blood. This clonotype originated in a woman aged 18-29 years with Graves' hyperthyroidism. The CDR3 bases are TGCAGTGCTAGAGAGGGGGTAGCGGGAGTCTCCGAGCAGTACTTC. As protein: CSAREGVAGVSEQYF.